This TCR beta chain emerged from a study of cytomegalovirus exposure and HLA in healthy donors. Amplification used 60 Vbeta primers and 13 Jbeta primers. The method was immunoSEQ multiplex PCR; TCRdb's version includes in-frame clones alone and lacks a portion of them. The sample has 80,000 to 100,000 clones, around 84% seen once. The sequence came from a human donor in good health. The material sequenced was PBMCs.

CDR3 sequence reads: CASSFIDRVAYGYTF. CDR3 nucleotides: TGTGCCAGCAGCTTCATCGACAGGGTGGCCTATGGCTACACCTTC. This chain connects TRBV7-2 to TRBJ1-2; TRBD1 matches 7 bases. The V segment lost 3 bases and the J segment 4 bases; nucleotides outside the gene matches: 8. Germline V gene lookup returns CDR1 SGHTA and CDR2 FQGNSA. The CDR3 covers 15 residues.